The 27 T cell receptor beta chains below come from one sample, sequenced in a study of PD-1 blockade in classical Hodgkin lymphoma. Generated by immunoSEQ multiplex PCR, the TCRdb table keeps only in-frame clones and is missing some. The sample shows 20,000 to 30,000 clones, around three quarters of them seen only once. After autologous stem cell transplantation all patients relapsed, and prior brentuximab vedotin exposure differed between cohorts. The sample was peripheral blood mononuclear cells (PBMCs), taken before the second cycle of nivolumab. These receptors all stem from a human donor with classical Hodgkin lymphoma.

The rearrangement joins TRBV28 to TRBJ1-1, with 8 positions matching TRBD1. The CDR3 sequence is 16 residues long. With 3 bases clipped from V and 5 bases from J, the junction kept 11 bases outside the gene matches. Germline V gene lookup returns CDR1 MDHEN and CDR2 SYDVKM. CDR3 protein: CASSFLQGAAWTEAFF. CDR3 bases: TGTGCCAGCAGTTTCCTCCAGGGGGCGGCCTGGACTGAAGCTTTCTTT. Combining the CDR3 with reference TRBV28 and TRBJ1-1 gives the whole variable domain DVKVTQSSRYLVKRTGEKVFLECVQDMDHENMFWYRQDPGLGLRLIYFSYDVKMKEKGDIPEGYSVSREKKERFSLILESASTNQTSMYLCASSFLQGAAWTEAFFGQGTRLTVV.

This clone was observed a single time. The CDR3 reads CSARVVVEQYF. For the CDR3, the DNA is TGCAGTGCTAGGGTAGTTGTCGAGCAGTACTTC. V and J are TRBV20-1 and TRBJ2-7; D uncertain. The germline gives CDR1 DFQATT, CDR2 SNEGSKA (reference sequence). The CDR3 spans 11 residues. Trimming took off 3 bases at V and 6 bases at J, with 9 bases between the two ends.

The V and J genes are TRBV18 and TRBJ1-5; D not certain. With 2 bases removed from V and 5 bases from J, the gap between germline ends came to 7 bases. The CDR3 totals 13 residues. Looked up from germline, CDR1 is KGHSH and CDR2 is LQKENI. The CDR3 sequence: CASSPYSHQPQHF. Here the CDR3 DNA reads TGTGCCAGCTCACCATACAGCCATCAGCCCCAGCATTTT.

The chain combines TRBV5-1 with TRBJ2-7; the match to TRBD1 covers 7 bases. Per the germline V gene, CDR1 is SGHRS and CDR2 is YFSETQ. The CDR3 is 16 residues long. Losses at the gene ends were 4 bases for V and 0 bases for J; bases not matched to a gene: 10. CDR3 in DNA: TGCGCCAGCAGCATACAGGGGCCCCCGAGCTCCTACGAGCAGTACTTC. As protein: CASSIQGPPSSYEQYF.

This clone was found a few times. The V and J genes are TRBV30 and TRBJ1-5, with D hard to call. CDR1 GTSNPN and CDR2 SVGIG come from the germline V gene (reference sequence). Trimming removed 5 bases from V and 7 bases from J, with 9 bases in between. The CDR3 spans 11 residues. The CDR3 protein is CAWGVTQPQHF. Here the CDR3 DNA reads TGTGCCTGGGGGGTTACGCAGCCCCAGCATTTT.

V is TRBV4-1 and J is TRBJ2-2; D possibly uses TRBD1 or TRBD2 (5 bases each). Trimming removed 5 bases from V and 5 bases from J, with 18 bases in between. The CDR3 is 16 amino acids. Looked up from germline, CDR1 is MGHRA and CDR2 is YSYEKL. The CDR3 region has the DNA TGCGCCAGCAGCGCAAACTACGGGGCCCCAACCGGGGAGCTGTTTTTT. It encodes CASSANYGAPTGELFF.

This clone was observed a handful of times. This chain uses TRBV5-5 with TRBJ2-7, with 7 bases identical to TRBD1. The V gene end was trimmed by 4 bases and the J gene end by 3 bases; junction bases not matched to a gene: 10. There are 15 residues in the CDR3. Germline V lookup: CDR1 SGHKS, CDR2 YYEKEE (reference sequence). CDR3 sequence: CASSPAGGQHYEQYF. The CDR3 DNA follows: TGTGCCAGCAGCCCGGCAGGGGGACAGCACTACGAGCAGTACTTC.

CDR3 residues: CASSLKTSGASSYEQYF. CDR3 coding DNA: TGCGCCAGCAGCCTAAAAACCTCAGGGGCGAGCTCCTACGAGCAGTACTTC. The chain recombines TRBV5-1 with TRBJ2-7, with D perhaps matching TRBD1 (6 bases). Germline V CDR1 and CDR2: SGHRS, YFSETQ. The CDR3 loop spans 17 amino acids. Trimming took off 4 bases at V and 0 bases at J, with 20 bases between the two ends.

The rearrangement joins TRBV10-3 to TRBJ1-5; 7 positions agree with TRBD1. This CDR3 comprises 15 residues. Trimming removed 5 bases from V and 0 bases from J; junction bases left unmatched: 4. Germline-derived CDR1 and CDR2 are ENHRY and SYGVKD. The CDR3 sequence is CAISQGQVSNQPQHF. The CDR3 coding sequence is TGTGCCATCAGTCAAGGACAGGTTAGCAATCAGCCCCAGCATTTT.

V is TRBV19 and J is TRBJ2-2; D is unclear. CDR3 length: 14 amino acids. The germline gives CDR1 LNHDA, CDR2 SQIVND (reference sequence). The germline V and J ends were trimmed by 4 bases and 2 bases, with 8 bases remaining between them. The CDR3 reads CASSTLLNTGELFF. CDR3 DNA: TGTGCCAGTAGTACCCTCCTTAACACCGGGGAGCTGTTTTTT.

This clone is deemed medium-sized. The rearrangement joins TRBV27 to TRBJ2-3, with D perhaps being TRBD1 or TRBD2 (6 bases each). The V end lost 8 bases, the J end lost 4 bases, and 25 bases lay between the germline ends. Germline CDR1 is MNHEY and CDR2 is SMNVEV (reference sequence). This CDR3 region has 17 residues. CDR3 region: CASSSRGDKERPDTQYF. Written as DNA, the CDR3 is TGTGCCAGCTCGTCGAGGGGGGACAAAGAACGCCCAGATACGCAGTATTTT.

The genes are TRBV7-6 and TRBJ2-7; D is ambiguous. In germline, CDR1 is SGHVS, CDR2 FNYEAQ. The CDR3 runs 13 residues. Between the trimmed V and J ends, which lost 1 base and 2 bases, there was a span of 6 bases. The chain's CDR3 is CASSLEWTYEQYF. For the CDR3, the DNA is TGTGCCAGCAGCTTAGAATGGACCTACGAGCAGTACTTC.

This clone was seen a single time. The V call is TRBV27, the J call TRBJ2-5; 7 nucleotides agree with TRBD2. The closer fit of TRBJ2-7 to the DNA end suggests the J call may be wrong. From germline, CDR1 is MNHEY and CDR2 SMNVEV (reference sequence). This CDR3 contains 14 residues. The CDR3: CASSWGGGFDEQYF. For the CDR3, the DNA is TGTGCCAGCAGTTGGGGGGGAGGGTTCGACGAGCAGTACTTC.

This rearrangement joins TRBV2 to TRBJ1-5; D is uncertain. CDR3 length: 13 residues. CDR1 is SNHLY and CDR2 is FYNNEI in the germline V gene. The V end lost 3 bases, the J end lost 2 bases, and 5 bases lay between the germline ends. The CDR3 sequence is CASSDDGNQPQHF. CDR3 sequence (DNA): TGTGCCAGCAGTGATGACGGCAATCAGCCCCAGCATTTT.

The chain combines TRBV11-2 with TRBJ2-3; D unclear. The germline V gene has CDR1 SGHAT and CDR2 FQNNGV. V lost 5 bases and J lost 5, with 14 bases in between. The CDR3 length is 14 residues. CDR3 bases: TGTGCCAGCAGCCGAAGGTCGGCAAGAGATACGCAGTATTTT. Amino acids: CASSRRSARDTQYF.

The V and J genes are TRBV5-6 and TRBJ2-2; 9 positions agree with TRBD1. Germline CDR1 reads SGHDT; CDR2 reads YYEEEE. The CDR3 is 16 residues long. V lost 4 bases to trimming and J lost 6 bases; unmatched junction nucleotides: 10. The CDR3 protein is CASSQTDRGVAGELFF. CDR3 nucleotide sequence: TGTGCCAGCAGCCAAACGGACAGGGGCGTAGCCGGGGAGCTGTTTTTT.

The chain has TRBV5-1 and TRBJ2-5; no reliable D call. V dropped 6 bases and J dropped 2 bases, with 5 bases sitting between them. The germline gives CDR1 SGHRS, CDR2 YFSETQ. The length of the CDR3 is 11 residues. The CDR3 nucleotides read TGCGCCAGCACTATTCAAGAGACCCAGTACTTC. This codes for CASTIQETQYF.

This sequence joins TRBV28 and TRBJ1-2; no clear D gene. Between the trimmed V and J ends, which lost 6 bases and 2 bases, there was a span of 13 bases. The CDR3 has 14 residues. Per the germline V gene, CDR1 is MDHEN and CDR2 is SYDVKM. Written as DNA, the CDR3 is TGTGCCAGCAGCTATGTCTCTGGGAACTATGGCTACACCTTC. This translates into CASSYVSGNYGYTF.

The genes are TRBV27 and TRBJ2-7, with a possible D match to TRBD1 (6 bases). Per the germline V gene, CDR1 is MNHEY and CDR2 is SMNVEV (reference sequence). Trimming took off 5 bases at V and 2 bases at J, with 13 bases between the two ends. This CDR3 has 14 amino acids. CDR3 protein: CASSPRDIPYEQYF. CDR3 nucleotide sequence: TGTGCCAGCAGTCCTCGGGACATTCCCTACGAGCAGTACTTC.

CDR3 in DNA: TGCGCCAGCAGTCTGATGCGAGGTAATGAAAAACTGTTTTTT. As protein: CASSLMRGNEKLFF. The chain is built from TRBV4-1 and TRBJ1-4; no reliable D call. Trimming removed 6 bases at V and 4 bases at J, with 12 bases between. Per the germline V gene, CDR1 is MGHRA and CDR2 is YSYEKL. The CDR3 has 14 residues.

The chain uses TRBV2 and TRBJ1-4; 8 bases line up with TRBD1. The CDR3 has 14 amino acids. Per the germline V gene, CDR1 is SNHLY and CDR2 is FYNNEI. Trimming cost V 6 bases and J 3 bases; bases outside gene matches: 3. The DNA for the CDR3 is TGTGCCAGCAGACGGGACAGGTCTAATGAAAAACTGTTTTTT. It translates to CASRRDRSNEKLFF.

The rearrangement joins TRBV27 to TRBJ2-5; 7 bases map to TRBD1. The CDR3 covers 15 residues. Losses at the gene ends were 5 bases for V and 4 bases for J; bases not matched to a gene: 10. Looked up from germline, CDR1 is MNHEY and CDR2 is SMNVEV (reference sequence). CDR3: CASSPLTGIVETQYF. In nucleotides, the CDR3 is TGTGCCAGCAGTCCCCTGACAGGGATTGTAGAGACCCAGTACTTC.

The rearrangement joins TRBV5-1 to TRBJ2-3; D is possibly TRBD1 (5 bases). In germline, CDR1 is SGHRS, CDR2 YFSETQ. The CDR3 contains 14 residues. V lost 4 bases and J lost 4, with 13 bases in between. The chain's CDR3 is CASSLLQGADTQYF. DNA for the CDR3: TGCGCCAGCAGCCTACTGCAAGGGGCAGATACGCAGTATTTT.

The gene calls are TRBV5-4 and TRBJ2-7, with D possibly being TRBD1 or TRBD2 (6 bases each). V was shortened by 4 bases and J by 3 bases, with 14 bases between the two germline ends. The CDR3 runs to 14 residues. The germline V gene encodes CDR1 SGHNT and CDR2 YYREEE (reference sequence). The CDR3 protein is CASSTGTAIYEQYF. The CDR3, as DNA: TGTGCCAGCAGCACAGGGACTGCCATCTACGAGCAGTACTTC. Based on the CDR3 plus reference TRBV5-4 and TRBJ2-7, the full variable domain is ETGVTQSPTHLIKTRGQQVTLRCSSQSGHNTVSWYQQALGQGPQFIFQYYREEENGRGNFPPRFSGLQFPNYSSELNVNALELDDSALYLCASSTGTAIYEQYFGPGTRLTVT.

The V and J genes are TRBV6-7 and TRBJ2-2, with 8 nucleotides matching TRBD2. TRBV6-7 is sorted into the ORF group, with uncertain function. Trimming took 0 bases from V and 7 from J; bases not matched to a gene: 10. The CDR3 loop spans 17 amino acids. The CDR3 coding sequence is TGTGCCAGCAGTTACTCGAGAGGGCCAGCGGGAGACGGGGAGCTGTTTTTT. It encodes CASSYSRGPAGDGELFF.

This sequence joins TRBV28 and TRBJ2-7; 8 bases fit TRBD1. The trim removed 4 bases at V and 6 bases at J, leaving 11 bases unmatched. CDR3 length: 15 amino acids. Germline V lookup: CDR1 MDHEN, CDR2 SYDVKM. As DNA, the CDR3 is TGTGCCAGCAGTTCCTCGACAGGGGAGGCGGTCGAGCAGTACTTC. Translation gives CASSSSTGEAVEQYF.

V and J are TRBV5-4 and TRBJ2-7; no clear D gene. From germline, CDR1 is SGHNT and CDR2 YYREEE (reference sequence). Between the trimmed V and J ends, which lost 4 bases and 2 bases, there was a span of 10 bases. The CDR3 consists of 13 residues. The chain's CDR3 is CASSPDFTYEQYF. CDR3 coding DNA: TGTGCCAGCAGCCCCGACTTCACCTACGAGCAGTACTTC.